The clone carrying this TCR beta chain was seen more than once but under ten times. The target antigen is unknown. The sample belongs to a study of cytomegalovirus exposure and HLA in healthy donors. Unrecorded immune exposure was likely among donors, who were nominally healthy when sampled. Findings and caveats of the study: The number of N-insertions in an Asian-associated ancestry cluster was reportedly below the roughly 670-donor mean in a later analysis. TCR beta V segments were, for the most part, productive about 90% or about 30% of the time in an earlier analysis.

Primers included in the PCR were 60 Vbeta and 13 Jbeta primers. TCRdb's copy holds only in-frame clones and misses some; the assay was immunoSEQ multiplex PCR. Of 160,000 or so clones listed, approximately 79% were seen once; the top ten hold 5% to 7%. Trimming cost V 3 bases and J 6 bases, with 15 bases left between them. Germline CDR1 is MNHEY and CDR2 is SVGAGI. The CDR3 extends over 16 amino acids. The chain recombines TRBV6-5 with TRBJ1-6; D not resolved. Sequencing used PBMCs. This TCR was sampled from a man aged 40-50 years in good health and CMV-seropositive. The CDR3: CASSYSSRGSNSPLHF. CDR3 nucleotide sequence: TGTGCCAGCAGTTATTCCTCCCGGGGTTCTAATTCACCCCTCCACTTT.